A single sample is the source of the 27 T cell receptor beta chains below, sequenced in a study of T cell changes during pregnancy in multiple sclerosis. The protocol was immunoSEQ multiplex PCR, while the TCRdb copy is restricted to in-frame clones and leaves out a portion. The data contain some 110,000 clones, under 95% of them singletons. The sequences come from peripheral blood, collected after pregnancy. The receptors were sampled from a female donor with multiple sclerosis, enrolled in a pregnancy study.

V and J are TRBV5-1 and TRBJ2-7; weak D call: TRBD2 (6 bases). Germline V gene lookup returns CDR1 SGHRS and CDR2 YFSETQ. The CDR3 covers 12 residues. V gave up 4 bases and J gave up 5 bases, with 10 bases separating them. CDR3: CASSLGGDEQYF. In DNA, the CDR3 is TGCGCCAGCAGCCTCGGAGGGGACGAGCAGTACTTC.

This clone was seen once. This chain links TRBV4-2 with TRBJ2-5, with 14 bases lining up with TRBD2. Trimming removed 0 bases from V and 9 bases from J; junction bases left unmatched: 15. CDR1 LGHNA and CDR2 YNFKEQ come from the germline V gene. This CDR3 contains 19 residues. The CDR3 region is CASSQDPLGLAGGSGAQYF. DNA for the CDR3: TGTGCCAGCAGCCAAGATCCCCTCGGACTAGCGGGGGGATCAGGGGCCCAGTACTTC.

This chain joins TRBV2 and TRBJ1-2, with TRBD1 identical over 8 bases. V was pared by 5 bases and J by 6 bases, with 11 bases of the junction left unmatched. This CDR3 comprises 15 residues. CDR1 and CDR2 (germline): SNHLY, FYNNEI. Written as DNA, the CDR3 is TGTGCCAGCAGTTCAAGGACAGGGACGCTCAATGGCTACACCTTC. Its protein is CASSSRTGTLNGYTF. Full variable domain (missing parts from reference TRBV2 and TRBJ1-2): EPEVTQTPSHQVTQMGQEVILRCVPISNHLYFYWYRQILGQKVEFLVSFYNNEISEKSEIFDDQFSVERPDGSNFTLKIRSTKLEDSAMYFCASSSRTGTLNGYTFGSGTRLTVV.

This chain uses TRBV10-3 with TRBJ2-3; 9 bases match TRBD2. Losses at the gene ends were 4 bases for V and 0 bases for J; bases not matched to a gene: 8. This CDR3 has 17 residues. From germline, CDR1 is ENHRY and CDR2 SYGVKD. The CDR3, as DNA: TGTGCCATCAGTGCCGCGGGAGGGCCCAGTAGCACAGATACGCAGTATTTT. It translates to CAISAAGGPSSTDTQYF.

This CDR3 reads CASSSGGGALVGTEAFF. The CDR3 nucleotides read TGCGCCAGCAGCTCTGGTGGAGGCGCCCTTGTTGGCACTGAAGCTTTCTTT. This rearrangement joins TRBV5-1 to TRBJ1-1, with D unresolved. Trimming took 3 bases from V and 4 from J, leaving 22 bases between them. This CDR3 comprises 17 residues. Germline CDR1 and CDR2: SGHRS and YFSETQ.

The chain employs TRBV5-1 and TRBJ1-1; 10 positions agree with TRBD1. V shed 4 bases, J shed 3 bases, and the junction held 9 bases outside the gene matches. The CDR3 extends over 16 amino acids. CDR1 and CDR2 (germline): SGHRS, YFSETQ. As DNA, the CDR3 is TGCGCCAGCAGCCCCCGACAGGGGGCGGGGTACACTGAAGCTTTCTTT. Translating it yields CASSPRQGAGYTEAFF.

This chain joins TRBV4-2 and TRBJ2-7, with a tentative D call TRBD2 (5 bases). V was shortened by 1 base and J by 3 bases, with 10 bases between the two germline ends. CDR1 and CDR2 (germline): LGHNA, YNFKEQ. The length of the CDR3 is 14 residues. This chain's CDR3 is CASSQAPGVYEQYF. The CDR3 DNA reads as TGTGCCAGCAGCCAAGCCCCCGGGGTCTACGAGCAGTACTTC.

The chain has TRBV6-5 and TRBJ1-1, with D possibly being TRBD1 (5 bases). Germline values: CDR1 MNHEY, CDR2 SVGAGI. The CDR3 extends over 15 amino acids. Between the trimmed V and J ends, which lost 6 bases and 4 bases, there was a span of 18 bases. The CDR3 DNA sequence: TGTGCCAGCAGAGACCAGTTGGGGGGACCCACTGAAGCTTTCTTT. Protein product: CASRDQLGGPTEAFF.

This chain uses TRBV6-1 with TRBJ1-1; no reliable D call. The CDR3 covers 14 residues. The germline V gene has CDR1 MNHNS and CDR2 SASEGT. Trimming took 4 bases from V and 1 from J, leaving 10 bases between them. The CDR3 coding sequence is TGTGCCAGCAGTGGGGCAGCCCGGAACACTGAAGCTTTCTTT. Protein product: CASSGAARNTEAFF.

The chain couples TRBV30 to TRBJ2-3; 8 nucleotides align to TRBD2. Germline loops: CDR1 GTSNPN, CDR2 SVGIG (reference sequence). The CDR3 contains 16 residues. The V and J ends lost 0 bases and 1 base, in that order; junction bases with no gene match: 6. CDR3 region: CAWSVLSGIGTDTQYF. In nucleotides, the CDR3 is TGTGCCTGGAGTGTTCTTAGCGGGATCGGCACAGATACGCAGTATTTT.

The chain couples TRBV28 to TRBJ1-1; 9 nucleotides align to TRBD1. With V trimmed by 6 bases and J by 1 base, 12 bases remained unmatched. This CDR3 region has 17 residues. Germline assignment: CDR1 MDHEN and CDR2 SYDVKM. The CDR3 protein is CASRTPGQGPRNTEAFF. As DNA, the CDR3 is TGTGCCAGCAGAACCCCAGGACAGGGGCCGAGGAACACTGAAGCTTTCTTT. Full variable domain (remainder filled in from reference TRBV28 and TRBJ1-1): DVKVTQSSRYLVKRTGEKVFLECVQDMDHENMFWYRQDPGLGLRLIYFSYDVKMKEKGDIPEGYSVSREKKERFSLILESASTNQTSMYLCASRTPGQGPRNTEAFFGQGTRLTVV.

This chain joins TRBV28 and TRBJ1-2, with a possible D match to TRBD1 (6 bases). Per the germline V gene, CDR1 is MDHEN and CDR2 is SYDVKM. Trimming removed 7 bases from V and 6 bases from J, with 18 bases in between. CDR3 length: 14 amino acids. DNA of the CDR3: TGTGCCAGCACCCTGGCAGGGGTCGCAAATGGCTACACCTTC. Its translation: CASTLAGVANGYTF.

This clone was recorded once. The J gene is TRBJ2-3, the V gene TRBV18; 8 bases agree with TRBD1. Germline-derived CDR1 and CDR2 are KGHSH and LQKENI. The V gene end was trimmed by 2 bases and the J gene end by 6 bases; junction bases not matched to a gene: 7. This CDR3 spans 15 amino acids. For the CDR3, the DNA is TGTGCCAGCTCACCATTGGCAGGGGGCAGGGATACGCAGTATTTT. Protein product: CASSPLAGGRDTQYF. Looking up the rest from reference TRBV18 and TRBJ2-3 gives the full variable domain: NAGVMQNPRHLVRRRGQEARLRCSPMKGHSHVYWYRQLPEEGLKFMVYLQKENIIDESGMPKERFSAEFPKEGPSILRIQQVVRGDSAAYFCASSPLAGGRDTQYFGPGTRLTVL.

The chain combines TRBV4-2 with TRBJ1-4, with D maybe TRBD1 (5 bases). The CDR3 consists of 16 residues. Trimming took 3 bases from V and 3 from J, leaving 14 bases between them. Germline V gene sequence: CDR1 LGHNA, CDR2 YNFKEQ. The CDR3 DNA is TGTGCCAGCAGCCAGGTACAGGAACTCGCTAATGAAAAACTGTTTTTT. This sequence encodes CASSQVQELANEKLFF.

The chain employs TRBV6-5 and TRBJ2-1; 8 bases fit TRBD2. From germline, CDR1 is MNHEY and CDR2 SVGAGI. With 10 bases clipped from V and 3 bases from J, the junction kept 11 bases outside the gene matches. This CDR3 contains 15 residues. In DNA, the CDR3 is TGTGCCACCCATCGCACGGGGGGGGACTACAATGAGCAGTTCTTC. This codes for CATHRTGGDYNEQFF.

The chain carries TRBV5-1 and TRBJ1-1; D is possibly TRBD1 (5 bases). Trimming stripped 2 bases from V and 5 bases from J, with 13 bases between. CDR1 and CDR2 (germline): SGHRS, YFSETQ. CDR3 length: 14 residues. This CDR3 reads CASSLAGRHTEAFF. Written as DNA, the CDR3 is TGCGCCAGCAGCTTAGCAGGGAGGCATACTGAAGCTTTCTTT.

The chain uses TRBV2 and TRBJ2-3; a possible D gene is TRBD2 (6 bases). V was pared by 1 base and J by 1 base, with 12 bases between. This CDR3 has 16 amino acids. Per germline, CDR1 SNHLY and CDR2 FYNNEI. Here the CDR3 DNA reads TGTGCCAGCAGTGAAGGACTAGGGGCTCGCACAGATACGCAGTATTTT. It is translated as CASSEGLGARTDTQYF.

The genes are TRBV5-4 and TRBJ2-1; 9 bases are a match to TRBD1. Germline trimming cut 3 bases from V and 4 bases from J; bases unmatched to any gene: 5. CDR3 length: 15 amino acids. Germline-derived CDR1 and CDR2 are SGHNT and YYREEE (reference sequence). The CDR3 region is CASSSGQGIYNEQFF. The CDR3 region has the DNA TGTGCCAGCAGCTCCGGACAGGGGATATACAATGAGCAGTTCTTC.

The genes are TRBV4-1 and TRBJ1-1, with D perhaps matching TRBD1 (6 bases). The CDR3 extends over 17 amino acids. V shed 4 bases and J shed 0 bases, with 18 bases lying between them. In germline, CDR1 is MGHRA, CDR2 YSYEKL. The CDR3 bases are TGCGCCAGCAGCCTTCTCCCCGGACAGAGATTGAACACTGAAGCTTTCTTT. Protein sequence: CASSLLPGQRLNTEAFF.

About this clone itself: Other DNA sequences from this sample encode an identical CDR3 as well. This chain uses TRBV5-4 with TRBJ1-4; 7 nucleotides align to TRBD1. Trimming took 3 bases from V and 0 from J; bases not matched to a gene: 2. The CDR3 has 15 amino acids. The germline V gene encodes CDR1 SGHNT and CDR2 YYREEE (reference sequence). CDR3 sequence (DNA): TGTGCCAGCAGCTCCGGGACAGCAACTAATGAAAAACTGTTTTTT. Protein sequence: CASSSGTATNEKLFF.

The J gene is TRBJ2-2, the V gene TRBV4-2; TRBD2 aligns across 10 bases. With V trimmed by 0 bases and J by 6 bases, 1 base remained unmatched. Germline V gene sequence: CDR1 LGHNA, CDR2 YNFKEQ. The length of the CDR3 is 15 residues. The CDR3 bases are TGTGCCAGCAGCCAAGAGCTAGCGGGGGCCGGGGAGCTGTTTTTT. It translates to CASSQELAGAGELFF.

This chain links TRBV7-9 with TRBJ1-2; D call uncertain. This CDR3 comprises 16 residues. V lost 1 base and J lost 5, with 17 bases in between. CDR1 is SEHNR, CDR2 FQNEAQ, per germline (reference sequence). The CDR3 DNA follows: TGTGCCAGCAGCTTAGAGCCCCTCGGGAAGAGTTATGGCTACACCTTC. Protein product: CASSLEPLGKSYGYTF.

The chain uses TRBV10-1 and TRBJ2-5, with a weak D call TRBD2 (5 bases). Trimming took off 9 bases at V and 4 bases at J, with 15 bases between the two ends. The germline V gene encodes CDR1 WNHNN and CDR2 SYGVQD (reference sequence). This CDR3 has 13 amino acids. CDR3 DNA sequence: TGCGCCAGACACCTTCAGAGGGTAGAGACCCAGTACTTC. Its translation: CARHLQRVETQYF.

This clone was observed a single time. This chain links TRBV7-8 with TRBJ1-2, with unresolved D. The germline gives CDR1 SGHVS, CDR2 FQNEAQ. V lost 1 base and J lost 4, with 16 bases in between. This CDR3 has 16 residues. The CDR3 region has the DNA TGTGCCAGCAGCTTAGACGGAGGGAGTCGGGTCTATGGCTACACCTTC. This gives the protein CASSLDGGSRVYGYTF. The full variable domain, in which reference TRBV7-8 and TRBJ1-2 provide the parts outside the CDR3, is GAGVSQSPRYKVAKRGQDVALRCDPISGHVSLFWYQQALGQGPEFLTYFQNEAQLDKSGLPSDRFFAERPEGSVSTLKIQRTQQEDSAVYLCASSLDGGSRVYGYTFGSGTRLTVV.

The rearrangement links TRBV6-1 to TRBJ2-2; 13 positions agree with TRBD2. Germline CDR1 MNHNS, CDR2 SASEGT. This CDR3 is 18 amino acids long. V was clipped by 4 bases and J by 0 bases; unmatched bases: 5. CDR3 bases: TGTGCCAGCAGTGCCTCGACTAGCGGGGGGTCGAACACCGGGGAGCTGTTTTTT. It is translated as CASSASTSGGSNTGELFF.

This chain joins TRBV29-1 and TRBJ1-2, with D uncertain. This CDR3 contains 12 residues. Looked up from germline, CDR1 is SQVTM and CDR2 is ANQGSEA. With 1 base removed from V and 3 bases from J, the gap between germline ends came to 6 bases. CDR3 in amino acids: CSVEGRDYGYTF. CDR3 in DNA: TGCAGCGTTGAAGGGAGGGACTATGGCTACACCTTC. The full variable domain, in which reference TRBV29-1 and TRBJ1-2 provide the parts outside the CDR3, is SAVISQKPSRDICQRGTSLTIQCQVDSQVTMMFWYRQQPGQSLTLIATANQGSEATYESGFVIDKFPISRPNLTFSTLTVSNMSPEDSSIYLCSVEGRDYGYTFGSGTRLTVV.

The rearrangement uses TRBV28 and TRBJ1-2; a possible D gene is TRBD1 (6 bases). The V end was cut by 4 bases, the J end by 8 bases, with 26 bases between. Germline loops: CDR1 MDHEN, CDR2 SYDVKM. The CDR3 sequence is 17 residues long. The CDR3 region has the DNA TGTGCCAGCAGTTCCGGTGGGGGAGGGGGGCGAGGTCACGGCTACACCTTC. Encoded protein: CASSSGGGGGRGHGYTF.